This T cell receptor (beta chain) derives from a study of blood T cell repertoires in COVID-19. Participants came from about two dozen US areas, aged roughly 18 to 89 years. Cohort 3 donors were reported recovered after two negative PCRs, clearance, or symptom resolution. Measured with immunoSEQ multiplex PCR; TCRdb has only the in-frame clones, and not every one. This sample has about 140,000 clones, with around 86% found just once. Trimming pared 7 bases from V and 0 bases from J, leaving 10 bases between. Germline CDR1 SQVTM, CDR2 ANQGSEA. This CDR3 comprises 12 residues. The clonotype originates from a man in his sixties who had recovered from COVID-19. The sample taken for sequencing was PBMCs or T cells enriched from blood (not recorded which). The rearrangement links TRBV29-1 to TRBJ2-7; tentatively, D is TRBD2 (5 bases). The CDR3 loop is CSGVGSSYEQYF. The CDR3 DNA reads TGCAGCGGGGTAGGGAGCTCCTACGAGCAGTACTTC.